This T cell receptor beta chain was recorded in a study of cytomegalovirus exposure and HLA in healthy donors. PCR was performed using 60 Vbeta and 13 Jbeta primers. TCRdb's table, derived via immunoSEQ multiplex PCR, lists solely in-frame clones and lacks some. The table lists about 25,000 clones. Notes on this clone: Distinct nucleotide sequences in the sample also encode this CDR3.

The CDR3 sequence is 15 residues long. Germline CDR1 and CDR2: SGHTS and YDEGEE. Unmatched junction bases numbered 5, after V lost 4 bases and J lost 1 base. Sequencing input: PBMCs. The rearrangement links TRBV5-8 to TRBJ1-5; TRBD1 matches 7 bases. The receptor was derived from a male donor in good health and CMV-seropositive. The CDR3 sequence: CASSIQGYSNQPQHF. CDR3 DNA: TGTGCCAGCAGCATACAGGGGTACAGCAATCAGCCCCAGCATTTT.